This T cell receptor beta chain came from a study of blood T cell repertoires in COVID-19. At the level of the study: The United States, Italy and Spain were the sources of the acute and convalescent COVID-19 samples. T cells, B-cell-depleted T cells, or PBMCs provided the cDNA or gDNA that served as material.

In the original processing: Estimation of nucleated cell counts was performed using reference gene primer amplification. The data were produced by immunoSEQ multiplex PCR, yet TCRdb's version contains in-frame clones alone and is incomplete. For V, J and clone size, that table is used; D and trimming come from the DNA. The sample carries more than 95,000 clones, over 75% recorded once. This sequence was found in a man older than 75 with active or convalescent COVID-19. Sequencing was carried out using peripheral blood.

CDR3 sequence: CASSPGGLGPTEAFF. The CDR3 coding sequence is TGCGCCAGCAGCCCCGGGGGTCTGGGACCCACTGAAGCTTTCTTT. The genes are TRBV5-1 and TRBJ1-1; maybe TRBD1 (5 bases). The germline V gene has CDR1 SGHRS and CDR2 YFSETQ. Trimming took off 4 bases at V and 4 bases at J, with 17 bases between the two ends. There are 15 residues in the CDR3.